The present T cell receptor (beta chain) was sequenced within a study of beta chain features in type 1 diabetes. Study information: The samples had about 100,000,000 sorted cells examined in all.

Study-wide points: All four CD4+ subsets of Type 1 diabetes patients contained TCRB CDR3s that were moderately but significantly shorter. Patients and controls would be equally affected if PCR favored shorter templates.

TCRB transcripts that were expressed got sequenced, as all of the isolated RNA had been reverse transcribed. About 3.5 million reads, on average, came from each naive, central memory and regulatory T cell sample. Clones were read by immunoSEQ multiplex PCR, and TCRdb kept only the in-frame ones, dropping some. This sample carries around 240,000 clones, roughly 17% of them seen once, and the ten largest clones take roughly 0.08%. The V end was cut by 2 bases, the J end by 0 bases, with 17 bases between. Germline V lookup: CDR1 SGHAT, CDR2 FQNNGV. The CDR3 consists of 18 residues. This clone was counted between two and nine times. Its antigen remains unidentified.

The sample taken for sequencing was naive CD4+ T cells from blood. The gene calls are TRBV11-2 and TRBJ2-1, with D tentatively TRBD1 (6 bases). The sequence was collected from a young man with type 1 diabetes. The chain's CDR3 is CASSLNPRGSISYNEQFF. CDR3 sequence (DNA): TGTGCCAGCAGCTTAAACCCCAGGGGCTCCATCTCCTACAATGAGCAGTTCTTC.